The next 10 T cell receptor beta chains were all read from a single sample in a study of T-cell memory formation after mild COVID-19. MiXCR was run by TCRdb on the 5' RACE reads, yielding one entry per CDR3 protein. The table lists hundreds of thousands of distinct CDR3 sequences, roughly 20% of them singletons. The sample taken for sequencing was PBMCs or a T cell subset sorted from them (not recorded which). Receptors were obtained from an adult woman who had mild COVID-19 (a few samples of this study predate the infection). Cell type and time point are not known.

The chain employs TRBV5-6 and TRBJ2-3; the D gene is possibly TRBD1 (6 bases). CDR3 length: 14 residues. Trimming took off 3 bases at V and 2 bases at J, with 10 bases between the two ends. The germline CDR1 and CDR2 sequences are SGHDT and YYEEEE. The CDR3 nucleotides are TGTGCCAGCAGCTCCGGGACATACACAGATACGCAGTATTTT. Translating it yields CASSSGTYTDTQYF. Full variable domain (missing parts from reference TRBV5-6 and TRBJ2-3): DAGVTQSPTHLIKTRGQQVTLRCSPKSGHDTVSWYQQALGQGPQFIFQYYEEEERQRGNFPDRFSGHQFPNYSSELNVNALLLGDSALYLCASSSGTYTDTQYFGPGTRLTVL.

V usage is TRBV20-1 and J usage is TRBJ2-3; tentatively, D is TRBD1 (6 bases). Trimming stripped 3 bases from V and 2 bases from J, with 12 bases between. This CDR3 has 14 amino acids. The germline V gene has CDR1 DFQATT and CDR2 SNEGSKA (reference sequence). The CDR3 DNA reads as TGCAGTGCTAGTTCGGCAGGGGACACAGATACGCAGTATTTT. This translates into CSASSAGDTDTQYF.

This rearrangement joins TRBV12-3 or TRBV12-4 to TRBJ1-6; D unclear. CDR3 length: 14 amino acids. With 5 bases removed from V and 0 bases from J, the gap between germline ends came to 5 bases. The CDR3 coding sequence is TGTGCCAGCAGTACGAGCTCCTATAATTCACCCCTCCACTTT. Translation gives CASSTSSYNSPLHF.

CDR3 nucleotides: TGTGCCAGCAGCTTAGGATTGGGGGGAACTGAAGCTTTCTTT. The encoded protein is CASSLGLGGTEAFF. J is TRBJ1-1 and V is TRBV7-9; tentative D call: TRBD1 (5 bases). V gave up 1 base and J gave up 5 bases, with 11 bases separating them. CDR3 length equals 14 residues. Germline V CDR1 and CDR2: SEHNR, FQNEAQ (reference sequence). Using reference TRBV7-9 and TRBJ1-1 for the parts outside the CDR3, the full variable domain is DTGVSQNPRHKITKRGQNVTFRCDPISEHNRLYWYRQTLGQGPEFLTYFQNEAQLEKSRLLSDRFSAERPKGSFSTLEIQRTEQGDSAMYLCASSLGLGGTEAFFGQGTRLTVV.

The gene calls are TRBV20-1 and TRBJ1-5; 8 positions match TRBD1. Germline CDR1 is DFQATT and CDR2 is SNEGSKA (reference sequence). V gave up 3 bases and J gave up 6 bases; unmatched junction bases: 7. The CDR3 sequence is 14 residues long. CDR3 DNA sequence: TGCAGTGCTAGTGCTGGACAGGGACGTCAGCCCCAGCATTTT. Translating it yields CSASAGQGRQPQHF.

The table lists this clonotype with a few counts. The CDR3 DNA reads as TGTGCCTGGAGTGTGGTCTTAACCGGGGAGCTGTTTTTT. Protein: CAWSVVLTGELFF. This rearrangement joins TRBV30 to TRBJ2-2; the D is unclear. Germline CDR1 GTSNPN, CDR2 SVGIG (reference sequence). V was pared by 0 bases and J by 5 bases, with 7 bases between. The CDR3 is made up of 13 amino acids.

This clonotype has just a few counts. V is TRBV20-1 and J is TRBJ2-1; 7 bases agree with TRBD2. With 3 bases clipped from V and 7 bases from J, the junction kept 9 bases outside the gene matches. Germline values: CDR1 DFQATT, CDR2 SNEGSKA (reference sequence). This CDR3 is built from 14 residues. The DNA for the CDR3 is TGCAGTGCTAGGGTTCCGGGACTACTGAATGAGCAGTTCTTC. Translation: CSARVPGLLNEQFF.

The genes are TRBV12-3 or TRBV12-4 and TRBJ2-1; no clear D. The CDR3 sequence is 14 residues long. Trimming shortened V by 4 bases and J by 3 bases, and 10 bases separated the two germline ends. CDR3 region: CASSYGGLYNEQFF. The CDR3 bases are TGTGCCAGCAGTTACGGCGGCCTCTACAATGAGCAGTTCTTC.

The chain carries TRBV6-5 and TRBJ2-5; no reliable D call. CDR1 MNHEY and CDR2 SVGAGI come from the germline V gene. The CDR3 contains 20 residues. With 1 base removed from V and 3 bases from J, the gap between germline ends came to 27 bases. CDR3 protein: CASSYYLSTDHQAMEETQYF. The CDR3 DNA sequence: TGTGCCAGCAGTTACTACCTTTCGACCGATCACCAGGCCATGGAAGAGACCCAGTACTTC.

This clonotype was counted only a few times. The V gene is TRBV12-3 or TRBV12-4, the J gene TRBJ2-3; 9 bases fit TRBD2. V lost 3 bases to trimming and J lost 1 base; unmatched junction nucleotides: 5. The CDR3 runs 16 residues. Here the CDR3 reads CASSFSLAGRTDTQYF. Written as DNA, the CDR3 is TGTGCCAGCAGTTTCAGTCTAGCGGGACGCACAGATACGCAGTATTTT.